This TCR beta chain was identified in a study of liver allograft versus peripheral blood T cells. Overall study: Comparisons were made between T cell receptor repertoires found in transplanted livers and those circulating in recipients' peripheral blood. Points from the study as a whole: In liver allografts, T cell receptor repertoires reportedly differed from the repertoires found in peripheral blood.

This clonotype was recorded a few times. No antigen is known for it. One entry per CDR3 protein results from TCRdb running MiXCR on the reads. The top ten clones hold approximately 4% of a sample with some 3,500 distinct CDR3 sequences, approximately 15% of them seen once. V trimming: 3 bases; J trimming: 4 bases; junction bases outside the gene matches: 6. This CDR3 has 15 residues. Per the germline V gene, CDR1 is LGHDT and CDR2 is YNNKEL (reference sequence). The chain couples TRBV3-1 to TRBJ1-3; TRBD1 aligns across 7 bases. The clonotype originates from a human patient who had a liver transplant. Some of these T cells may belong to the graft donor. The CDR3 sequence: CASSQETGRGNTIYF. CDR3 DNA sequence: TGTGCCAGCAGCCAGGAGACAGGGCGAGGAAACACCATATATTTT.